Below are 32 T cell receptor beta chains sequenced from a single sample in a study of CD8 T cells in Susac syndrome. RNA, at about 0.45 to 1 ug, was reverse transcribed with random hexamers. TCRdb fed the immunoSEQ multiplex PCR reads into MiXCR, producing one record per CDR3 protein. The data contain a few hundred thousand distinct CDR3 sequences, just under 95% of them singletons. Sequenced: CD4+ T cells from PBMCs. These receptors all come from a human donor with multiple sclerosis.

J is TRBJ2-1 and V is TRBV2; 9 bases line up with TRBD2. Per the germline V gene, CDR1 is SNHLY and CDR2 is FYNNEI. The CDR3 is 18 amino acids. Unmatched junction bases numbered 9, after V lost 3 bases and J lost 0 bases. The CDR3 coding sequence is TGTGCCAGCAGTGACGGGGTAGCGGGGGCCCTCTCCTACAATGAGCAGTTCTTC. Its translation is CASSDGVAGALSYNEQFF.

J is TRBJ1-4 and V is TRBV20-1; 7 nucleotides match TRBD1. With V trimmed by 0 bases and J by 5 bases, 0 bases remained unmatched. Germline CDR1 and CDR2: DFQATT and SNEGSKA (reference sequence). CDR3 length: 13 residues. The DNA for the CDR3 is TGCAGTGCTAGAGAGGGACAGAATGAAAAACTGTTTTTT. Its protein is CSAREGQNEKLFF.

The chain has TRBV20-1 and TRBJ2-1, with D tentatively TRBD2 (6 bases). V was trimmed by 6 bases and J by 9 bases, leaving 15 bases between them. Germline V gene sequence: CDR1 DFQATT, CDR2 SNEGSKA (reference sequence). The CDR3 has 12 residues. In DNA, the CDR3 is TGCAGTGCCATGGGGAGGTTCGGTGAGCAGTTCTTC. This encodes CSAMGRFGEQFF.

The J gene is TRBJ1-5, the V gene TRBV3-1; D uncertain. V shed 3 bases and J shed 9 bases, with 9 bases lying between them. This CDR3 has 12 residues. Per germline, CDR1 LGHDT and CDR2 YNNKEL (reference sequence). In nucleotides, the CDR3 is TGTGCCAGCAGCCACCTACAGTCGCCCCAGCATTTT. Its translation is CASSHLQSPQHF.

The chain uses TRBV7-2 and TRBJ2-5; TRBD1 matches 8 bases. The CDR3 consists of 14 residues. Germline assignment: CDR1 SGHTA and CDR2 FQGNSA. V dropped 3 bases and J dropped 5; count of bases not matched to a gene: 5. CDR3 amino acids: CASSLQGAQETQYF. The CDR3 bases are TGTGCCAGCAGCTTGCAGGGGGCACAGGAGACCCAGTACTTC.

To note about this clonotype: An end of the junction differs from the germline gene, which may be a read error. Here the CDR3 reads CASSEGLAGNF. CDR3 coding DNA: TGTGCCAGCAGTGAAGGACTAGCGGGGAACTTC. V usage is TRBV2 and J usage is TRBJ2-7, with 11 nucleotides matching TRBD2. CDR3 length equals 11 residues. The germline V gene encodes CDR1 SNHLY and CDR2 FYNNEI.

The chain is built from TRBV25-1 and TRBJ2-2; D is possibly TRBD1 (7 bases). The CDR3 runs 16 residues. CDR1 MGHDK and CDR2 SYGVNS come from the germline V gene. V was trimmed by 4 bases and J by 3 bases, leaving 15 bases between them. The CDR3, as DNA: TGTGCCAGCAGTGTACAGGGGAGGTCGGACACCGGGGAGCTGTTTTTT. This sequence encodes CASSVQGRSDTGELFF.

The chain employs TRBV30 and TRBJ2-2, with 9 nucleotides matching TRBD1. The V gene end was trimmed by 4 bases and the J gene end by 6 bases; junction bases not matched to a gene: 12. This CDR3 has 16 amino acids. The V gene's germline CDR1 is GTSNPN and CDR2 SVGIG (reference sequence). CDR3 nucleotides: TGTGCCTGGACTAGCCCCGGGACAGGGTATGCCGGGGAGCTGTTTTTT. Its protein product is CAWTSPGTGYAGELFF.

The gene calls are TRBV27 and TRBJ2-1, with TRBD2 matching over 7 bases. CDR3 length: 15 amino acids. After removal of 4 bases from V and 3 bases from J, the junction contained 6 bases not matched to a gene. From germline, CDR1 is MNHEY and CDR2 SMNVEV (reference sequence). The chain's CDR3 is CASSYRGDFYNEQFF. The CDR3 nucleotides read TGTGCCAGCAGTTATCGGGGGGACTTCTACAATGAGCAGTTCTTC.

The chain joins TRBV25-1 to TRBJ1-2, with TRBD1 as a possible D gene (5 bases). The ends were cut back, 8 bases at V and 7 bases at J, with 11 bases in the middle. The germline CDR1 and CDR2 sequences are MGHDK and SYGVNS. The CDR3 consists of 11 residues. The CDR3 region is CASGQGSGYTF. The CDR3 DNA follows: TGTGCCAGCGGCCAGGGATCTGGCTACACCTTC.

This chain uses TRBV20-1 with TRBJ2-2, with no clear D. CDR3 size: 12 residues. CDR1 and CDR2 from the germline V gene are DFQATT and SNEGSKA (reference sequence). V shed 2 bases and J shed 4 bases, with 5 bases lying between them. The CDR3 loop is CSARPSTGELFF. Here the CDR3 DNA reads TGCAGTGCTAGACCTTCCACCGGGGAGCTGTTTTTT.

The J gene is TRBJ2-2, the V gene TRBV9, with D maybe TRBD1 (5 bases). V lost 3 bases, J lost 0 bases, and 12 bases lay in between. CDR1 is SGDLS, CDR2 YYNGEE, per germline. This CDR3 has 16 amino acids. The CDR3 DNA reads TGTGCCAGCAGCGGGGCAGGGTTTACGAACACCGGGGAGCTGTTTTTT. It yields the protein CASSGAGFTNTGELFF.

The rearrangement joins TRBV3-1 to TRBJ1-1; possible D gene TRBD1, 6 bases. Germline values: CDR1 LGHDT, CDR2 YNNKEL (reference sequence). Trimming removed 2 bases from V and 3 bases from J, with 13 bases in between. The CDR3 is 15 residues long. The CDR3 nucleotides read TGTGCCAGCAGCCAACAACCCCAGGGGTACACTGAAGCTTTCTTT. Encoded protein: CASSQQPQGYTEAFF.

The chain is built from TRBV18 and TRBJ2-1; D is undetermined. This CDR3 is 14 amino acids long. Deletions cut 0 bases from V and 10 bases from J, with 13 bases between. Germline V CDR1 and CDR2: KGHSH, LQKENI. CDR3 sequence reads: CASSPPSRAKEQFF. CDR3 in DNA: TGTGCCAGCTCACCACCGTCCCGGGCTAAGGAGCAGTTCTTC.

The chain carries TRBV4-2 and TRBJ2-1; 8 nucleotides match TRBD2. The V and J ends lost 2 bases and 0 bases, in that order; junction bases with no gene match: 9. The CDR3 loop spans 18 amino acids. Looked up from germline, CDR1 is LGHNA and CDR2 is YNFKEQ. CDR3 sequence (DNA): TGTGCCAGCAGCCAAATCCTAGCGGGCCTACCCTCCTACAATGAGCAGTTCTTC. It translates to CASSQILAGLPSYNEQFF.

This chain connects TRBV12-3 or TRBV12-4 to TRBJ1-3; D is uncertain. The CDR3 is made up of 15 amino acids. Trimming removed 6 bases at V and 0 bases at J, with 12 bases between. The CDR3 region has the DNA TGTGCCAGCAGCTCTCGACGGACCTCTGGAAACACCATATATTTT. Translation: CASSSRRTSGNTIYF.

The chain recombines TRBV6-5 with TRBJ2-1; weak D call: TRBD2 (7 bases). V gave up 5 bases and J gave up 13 bases, with 15 bases separating them. Germline CDR1 MNHEY, CDR2 SVGAGI. The CDR3 extends over 12 amino acids. Written as DNA, the CDR3 is TGTGCCAGCAGTCGGGGGGACACCGGCCAGTTCTTC. This codes for CASSRGDTGQFF.

The rearrangement joins TRBV2 to TRBJ2-3; D is possibly TRBD2 (6 bases). With 10 bases removed from V and 12 bases from J, the gap between germline ends came to 14 bases. CDR1 and CDR2 (germline): SNHLY, FYNNEI. This CDR3 has 10 amino acids. The CDR3 region is CATMTSLQYF. CDR3 DNA: TGTGCCACCATGACTAGTCTTCAGTATTTT.

This sequence joins TRBV3-1 and TRBJ1-5; D unclear. V shed 3 bases and J shed 5 bases, with 14 bases lying between them. Germline V gives CDR1 LGHDT, CDR2 YNNKEL (reference sequence). The CDR3 is made up of 15 amino acids. CDR3 amino acids: CASSQNPSGHQPQHF. CDR3 DNA sequence: TGTGCCAGCAGCCAGAATCCCTCCGGGCATCAGCCCCAGCATTTT.

The V and J genes are TRBV12-5 and TRBJ2-7; 12 bases fit TRBD2. This CDR3 has 14 amino acids. J gave up 2 bases and V 5 bases, and 1 base lay outside the gene matches. The V gene's germline CDR1 is LGHNT and CDR2 FRNRAP. The CDR3 loop reads CASGRLAGAYEQYF. CDR3 nucleotides: TGTGCTAGTGGTCGACTAGCGGGGGCCTACGAGCAGTACTTC.

The chain carries TRBV3-1 and TRBJ2-3; 10 bases line up with TRBD2. This CDR3 region has 17 residues. With V trimmed by 0 bases and J by 3 bases, 6 bases remained unmatched. Germline lookup yields CDR1 LGHDT and CDR2 YNNKEL (reference sequence). CDR3 DNA: TGTGCCAGCAGCCAAGATGGCAGCGGGGGGGCTACAGATACGCAGTATTTT. It encodes CASSQDGSGGATDTQYF.

The rearrangement links TRBV19 to TRBJ2-6; D might be TRBD1 (5 bases). Trimming took 4 bases from V and 0 from J, leaving 16 bases between them. Germline V CDR1 and CDR2: LNHDA, SQIVND (reference sequence). The CDR3 has 18 amino acids. The CDR3 here is CASSKWAGLNSGANVLTF. CDR3 sequence (DNA): TGTGCCAGTAGTAAATGGGCAGGGCTTAACTCTGGGGCCAACGTCCTGACTTTC.

The chain has TRBV7-9 and TRBJ1-5; no definite D call. This CDR3 is 13 amino acids long. CDR1 and CDR2 (germline): SEHNR, FQNEAQ (reference sequence). Trimming removed 1 base at V and 6 bases at J, with 7 bases between. The CDR3 reads CASSLEGGQPQHF. CDR3 DNA sequence: TGTGCCAGCAGCTTAGAGGGTGGTCAGCCCCAGCATTTT.

The CDR3 nucleotides are TGTGCCAGCAGCCAAGATGCCAGCAACACTGAAGCTTTCTTT. It specifies CASSQDASNTEAFF. The gene calls are TRBV3-1 and TRBJ1-1; no reliable D call. The V end was cut by 0 bases, the J end by 2 bases, with 7 bases between. CDR3 length: 14 residues. Germline loops: CDR1 LGHDT, CDR2 YNNKEL (reference sequence).

The chain is built from TRBV18 and TRBJ1-3; unclear D gene. Looked up from germline, CDR1 is KGHSH and CDR2 is LQKENI. V lost 2 bases to trimming and J lost 7 bases, with 12 bases between them. CDR3 length: 14 residues. CDR3 region: CASSPASGGNTIYF. Here the CDR3 DNA reads TGTGCCAGCTCACCAGCCTCTGGCGGGAACACCATATATTTT.

V and J are TRBV7-9 and TRBJ2-3; D is undetermined. The ends were cut back, 3 bases at V and 9 bases at J, with 16 bases in the middle. CDR3 length: 14 residues. Germline V lookup: CDR1 SEHNR, CDR2 FQNEAQ (reference sequence). CDR3 in amino acids: CASSLVRPGGTQYF. In DNA form, the CDR3 reads TGTGCCAGCAGCTTGGTTCGGCCTGGTGGGACGCAGTATTTT.

The V and J genes are TRBV29-1 and TRBJ2-5, with a tentative D call TRBD1 (5 bases). Germline CDR1 and CDR2: SQVTM and ANQGSEA. With 3 bases removed from V and 2 bases from J, the gap between germline ends came to 7 bases. The CDR3 is made up of 12 amino acids. The CDR3 sequence: CSVDRQQETQYF. CDR3 coding DNA: TGCAGCGTTGATCGACAGCAAGAGACCCAGTACTTC.

The chain links TRBV29-1 to TRBJ2-2, with 7 bases lining up with TRBD1. J gave up 4 bases and V 4 bases, and 12 bases lay outside the gene matches. This CDR3 is 16 amino acids long. From germline, CDR1 is SQVTM and CDR2 ANQGSEA. The CDR3 spells CSVGDRTGGGTGELFF. The CDR3 bases are TGCAGCGTTGGAGACCGGACAGGCGGTGGCACCGGGGAGCTGTTTTTT.

This chain uses TRBV3-1 with TRBJ1-4; no definite D call. Germline lookup yields CDR1 LGHDT and CDR2 YNNKEL (reference sequence). This CDR3 has 11 residues. V was pared by 0 bases and J by 7 bases, with 0 bases between. CDR3: CASSQDEKLFF. The DNA of the CDR3 is TGTGCCAGCAGCCAAGATGAAAAACTGTTTTTT.

The chain combines TRBV18 with TRBJ1-4; 7 bases are shared with TRBD1. J lost 7 bases, V lost 5 bases, and 7 bases had no gene match. In germline, CDR1 is KGHSH, CDR2 LQKENI. This CDR3 has 14 residues. CDR3 amino acids: CASSATGNGEKLFF. DNA for the CDR3: TGTGCCAGCTCAGCGACAGGGAACGGTGAAAAACTGTTTTTT.

V and J are TRBV10-3 and TRBJ2-5; D unclear. The V gene's germline CDR1 is ENHRY and CDR2 SYGVKD. V was cut by 0 bases and J by 5 bases, with 10 bases left in between. The CDR3 covers 14 residues. The CDR3 coding sequence is TGTGCCATCAGTGAGTCGACACCGGTGGAGACCCAGTACTTC. This codes for CAISESTPVETQYF.

V gene TRBV9 combines with J gene TRBJ2-7; no clear D gene. Germline CDR1 SGDLS, CDR2 YYNGEE. V lost 4 bases, J lost 2 bases, and 10 bases lay in between. The CDR3 runs to 13 residues. The CDR3 spells CASSRTEAYEQYF. As DNA, the CDR3 is TGTGCCAGCAGCCGGACGGAAGCCTACGAGCAGTACTTC. Filled out from reference TRBV9 and TRBJ2-7, the complete variable domain reads DSGVTQTPKHLITATGQRVTLRCSPRSGDLSVYWYQQSLDQGLQFLIQYYNGEERAKGNILERFSAQQFPDLHSELNLSSLELGDSALYFCASSRTEAYEQYFGPGTRLTVT.